This T cell receptor (beta chain) was sequenced during a study of T cells after yellow fever vaccination. The CDR3 sequence is 14 residues long. Trimming cost V 1 base and J 9 bases, with 18 bases left between them. Germline V gene sequence: CDR1 DFQATT, CDR2 SNEGSKA (reference sequence). Study results and limitations: Most primary-vaccination clones recurred post-booster (approximately 95% CD4, roughly 87% CD8).

Comment on this clonotype: Its specificity is not known.

TCRdb re-analysed the 5' RACE reads in MiXCR, keeping a single row per CDR3 protein. The sample consists of under 600,000 distinct CDR3 sequences, about 13% of them appearing once. The sequence was collected from a man aged 25-45 years who received the YFV17D yellow fever vaccine. This rearrangement joins TRBV20-1 to TRBJ1-2; TRBD1 is a possible D gene (6 bases). Here the sequenced sample was PBMCs, taken on the day of the yellow fever booster vaccination. Written as DNA, the CDR3 is TGCAGTGCTAGAGCGCACGACAGGAAGAATAGCTACACCTTC. Protein product: CSARAHDRKNSYTF.